The next 15 T cell receptor beta chains were all read from a single sample in a study of cytomegalovirus exposure and HLA in healthy donors. Use of 60 Vbeta and 13 Jbeta primers characterized the PCR. TCRdb keeps only in-frame clones here, not all; method: immunoSEQ multiplex PCR. In the table there are around 70,000 clones, around 66% of which are singletons. The sequencing sample was made of PBMCs. Every receptor here comes from a man aged 60 to 69 in good health and CMV-seropositive.

The chain couples TRBV5-6 to TRBJ2-3, with a possible D match to TRBD1 (6 bases). V was trimmed by 2 bases and J by 0 bases, leaving 10 bases between them. The germline CDR1 and CDR2 sequences are SGHDT and YYEEEE. This CDR3 has 15 residues. CDR3 bases: TGTGCCAGCAGCTTTACCACAGGGAGCACAGATACGCAGTATTTT. Translated, it gives CASSFTTGSTDTQYF.

The chain carries TRBV2 and TRBJ2-7; 7 nucleotides align to TRBD2. V shed 6 bases and J 4 bases; nucleotides not matched to a gene: 3. Germline loops: CDR1 SNHLY, CDR2 FYNNEI. There are 12 residues in the CDR3. CDR3 DNA: TGTGCCAGCAGCCAGGGAGGGTACGAGCAGTACTTC. This encodes CASSQGGYEQYF. The full variable domain, its missing parts supplied by reference TRBV2 and TRBJ2-7, is EPEVTQTPSHQVTQMGQEVILRCVPISNHLYFYWYRQILGQKVEFLVSFYNNEISEKSEIFDDQFSVERPDGSNFTLKIRSTKLEDSAMYFCASSQGGYEQYFGPGTRLTVT.

The chain employs TRBV28 and TRBJ1-1, with a weak D call TRBD1 (6 bases). This CDR3 region has 14 residues. Germline V lookup: CDR1 MDHEN, CDR2 SYDVKM. The germline V and J ends were trimmed by 3 bases and 5 bases, with 13 bases remaining between them. The DNA for the CDR3 is TGTGCCAGCAGTTTGGCAGGGGTAGGGACTGAAGCTTTCTTT. Translated, it gives CASSLAGVGTEAFF. Based on the CDR3 plus reference TRBV28 and TRBJ1-1, the full variable domain is DVKVTQSSRYLVKRTGEKVFLECVQDMDHENMFWYRQDPGLGLRLIYFSYDVKMKEKGDIPEGYSVSREKKERFSLILESASTNQTSMYLCASSLAGVGTEAFFGQGTRLTVV.

V usage is TRBV10-2 and J usage is TRBJ1-1; D is unclear. The length of the CDR3 is 16 residues. The V end was cut by 1 base, the J end by 0 bases, with 12 bases between. Germline CDR1 WSHSY, CDR2 SAAADI. The CDR3 DNA reads as TGCGCCAGCAGTGAGTGGATGAGCGGGATGAACACTGAAGCTTTCTTT. Translated: CASSEWMSGMNTEAFF.

The V and J genes are TRBV9 and TRBJ2-2; D possibly corresponds to TRBD1 (6 bases). V was pared by 0 bases and J by 1 base, with 10 bases between. CDR1 and CDR2 (germline): SGDLS, YYNGEE. The CDR3 covers 16 residues. The CDR3 coding sequence is TGTGCCAGCAGCGTAGAGGGACAACTGAACACCGGGGAGCTGTTTTTT. It specifies CASSVEGQLNTGELFF.

The rearrangement joins TRBV6-6 to TRBJ2-1; 10 nucleotides line up with TRBD1. Germline assignment: CDR1 MNHNY and CDR2 SVGAGI (reference sequence). Trimming cost V 4 bases and J 4 bases; bases outside gene matches: 4. This CDR3 region has 15 residues. DNA for the CDR3: TGTGCCAGCAGTTCCCGGGGACAGGGGTACAATGAGCAGTTCTTC. Translation gives CASSSRGQGYNEQFF.

This sequence joins TRBV30 and TRBJ2-3, with 9 bases that match TRBD2. The trim removed 4 bases at V and 5 bases at J, leaving 10 bases unmatched. Per the germline V gene, CDR1 is GTSNPN and CDR2 is SVGIG (reference sequence). This CDR3 is 15 amino acids long. CDR3 loop: CAWKFSGSEIDTQYF. For the CDR3, the DNA is TGTGCCTGGAAGTTTAGCGGGAGTGAGATAGATACGCAGTATTTT.

This chain uses TRBV11-2 with TRBJ2-3, with unresolved D. The CDR3 is 14 residues long. V lost 3 bases and J lost 2, with 9 bases in between. In germline, CDR1 is SGHAT, CDR2 FQNNGV. CDR3 amino acids: CASSFERSTDTQYF. As DNA, the CDR3 is TGTGCCAGCAGCTTCGAGAGGTCCACAGATACGCAGTATTTT.

The J gene is TRBJ2-1, the V gene TRBV19; no clear D. The CDR3 extends over 14 amino acids. V lost 1 base and J 8 bases, leaving 12 bases between the germline ends. Germline values: CDR1 LNHDA, CDR2 SQIVND (reference sequence). CDR3 sequence: CASSIALNFDEQFF. The CDR3 nucleotides read TGTGCCAGTAGTATAGCCTTAAACTTCGATGAGCAGTTCTTC.

This chain connects TRBV30 to TRBJ2-6; no definite D call. V lost 0 bases to trimming and J lost 0 bases, with 3 bases between them. Germline V gene lookup returns CDR1 GTSNPN and CDR2 SVGIG (reference sequence). The CDR3 sequence is 14 residues long. The CDR3 DNA follows: TGTGCCTGGAGTGTCAGCTCTGGGGCCAACGTCCTGACTTTC. Translation: CAWSVSSGANVLTF. The full variable domain, with the rest looked up from reference TRBV30 and TRBJ2-6, is SQTIHQWPATLVQPVGSPLSLECTVEGTSNPNLYWYRQAAGRGLQLLFYSVGIGQISSEVPQNLSASRPQDRQFILSSKKLLLSDSGFYLCAWSVSSGANVLTFGAGSRLTVL.

The chain has TRBV4-1 and TRBJ2-7; D remains unclear. V lost 0 bases and J lost 4, with 13 bases in between. Germline V gene lookup returns CDR1 MGHRA and CDR2 YSYEKL. CDR3 length: 15 residues. In DNA form, the CDR3 reads TGCGCCAGCAGCCAAGAGGCTGGAGAAACTTACGAGCAGTACTTC. This translates into CASSQEAGETYEQYF.

The J gene is TRBJ1-5, the V gene TRBV12-2; the table gives TRBD1 as D, unverified against the DNA. TRBV12-2 constitutes a pseudogene. The CDR3 is 15 amino acids. Here the CDR3 DNA reads TGTGCAAGTCGCTCCCGGACAGGGGTCAATCAGCCCCAGCATTTT. It specifies CASRSRTGVNQPQHF.

This clone is a singleton in its sample. V and J are TRBV30 and TRBJ1-6; D is perhaps TRBD1 (5 bases). Germline CDR1 reads GTSNPN; CDR2 reads SVGIG (reference sequence). The V gene lost 0 bases and the J gene lost 10 bases, with 16 bases spanning the gap. This CDR3 contains 15 residues. Written as DNA, the CDR3 is TGTGCCTGGAGTGTGGGGGGACTTGGGGTATCACCCCTCCACTTT. This translates into CAWSVGGLGVSPLHF.

The V gene is TRBV6-5, the J gene TRBJ1-5; no reliable D call. CDR1 and CDR2 (germline): MNHEY, SVGAGI. V dropped 6 bases and J dropped 4 bases, with 7 bases sitting between them. The CDR3 is made up of 12 amino acids. Written as DNA, the CDR3 is TGTGCCAGCAGGCAGGTGAATCAGCCCCAGCATTTT. Encoded protein: CASRQVNQPQHF.

The chain links TRBV6-5 to TRBJ2-5, with TRBD2 matching 7 bases. The junction had 16 bases not matched to a gene; V was cut back by 10 bases and J by 5 bases. The CDR3 contains 15 residues. Germline V gene sequence: CDR1 MNHEY, CDR2 SVGAGI. Here the CDR3 reads CATFAAGEGWETQYF. CDR3 nucleotide sequence: TGTGCCACATTCGCCGCGGGGGAGGGGTGGGAGACCCAGTACTTC.